A selection of T cell receptor beta chains follows, all from one sample in a study of T cell responses to AZD1222 COVID-19 vaccine. Method: immunoSEQ multiplex PCR; TCRdb's copy keeps in-frame clones and lacks some. The profile shows roughly 140,000 clones, 90% of them singletons. Material: peripheral blood, obtained on day 0 of AZD1222 vaccination. The receptors were gathered from an adult in good health. Each CDR3 is given with its conserved first and last residue. D genes are given only for firm matches. Only some rows state a clone size, as once, few, many or a class for expanded clones.

v_call: TRBV28; j_call: TRBJ2-1; d_call: .; clone_size: .; cdr3_nt: TGTGCCAGCAGTTTATTTAGGCGAGGGCTCGGATACAATGAGCAGTTCTTC; cdr3_aa: CASSLFRRGLGYNEQFF
v_call: TRBV7-9; j_call: TRBJ2-2; d_call: TRBD2; clone_size: .; cdr3_nt: TGTGCCAGCAGCGTGGGACTAGCGGGACCCACCGGGGAGCTGTTTTTT; cdr3_aa: CASSVGLAGPTGELFF
v_call: TRBV27; j_call: TRBJ2-2; d_call: .; clone_size: .; cdr3_nt: TGTGCCAGCAGTTTAGGCCGATTCATAGGGGGGCCCGGGGAGCTGTTTTTT; cdr3_aa: CASSLGRFIGGPGELFF
v_call: TRBV19; j_call: TRBJ2-7; d_call: .; clone_size: once; cdr3_nt: TGTGCCAGTAGTCCCACCTACCCACGCCTCTCCTACGAGCAGTACTTC; cdr3_aa: CASSPTYPRLSYEQYF
v_call: TRBV2; j_call: TRBJ2-1; d_call: .; clone_size: .; cdr3_nt: TGTGCCAGCAGTCACACCCCGGGACTTAGCTCCTACAATGAGCAGTTCTTC; cdr3_aa: CASSHTPGLSSYNEQFF
v_call: TRBV25-1; j_call: TRBJ1-1; d_call: .; clone_size: .; cdr3_nt: TGTGCCAGCAGTGACCAGGGAGCCACTGAAGCTTTCTTT; cdr3_aa: CASSDQGATEAFF
v_call: TRBV19; j_call: TRBJ2-5; d_call: .; clone_size: .; cdr3_nt: TGTGCCAGTAGCCGGTCCCGCCGGGAGACCCAGTACTTC; cdr3_aa: CASSRSRRETQYF
v_call: TRBV25-1; j_call: TRBJ2-2; d_call: TRBD2; clone_size: .; cdr3_nt: TGTGCCAGCAGTGCCGCCCTAGCGGGAGGCACCGGGGAGCTGTTTTTT; cdr3_aa: CASSAALAGGTGELFF
v_call: TRBV27; j_call: TRBJ2-7; d_call: .; clone_size: .; cdr3_nt: TGTGCCAGCAGTTTAGACGCAGGGGTTTACTACGAGCAGTACTTC; cdr3_aa: CASSLDAGVYYEQYF
v_call: TRBV6-5; j_call: TRBJ2-7; d_call: .; clone_size: .; cdr3_nt: TGTGCCAGCAGATCCCTTACTAGTTTCCGCGAGCAGTACTTC; cdr3_aa: CASRSLTSFREQYF
v_call: TRBV4-3; j_call: TRBJ2-3; d_call: .; clone_size: .; cdr3_nt: TGCGCCAGCAGCCAAGGAAGACTTGGGGGGAGAGGGGGTAATACGCAGTATTTT; cdr3_aa: CASSQGRLGGRGGNTQYF
v_call: TRBV6-1; j_call: TRBJ2-3; d_call: .; clone_size: .; cdr3_nt: TGTGCCAGCAGTGAATGGGGCGGGAGCACAGATACGCAGTATTTT; cdr3_aa: CASSEWGGSTDTQYF
v_call: TRBV29-1; j_call: TRBJ1-3; d_call: .; clone_size: .; cdr3_nt: TGCAGCGCAGAAGCTGGCCACTCTGGAAACACCATATATTTT; cdr3_aa: CSAEAGHSGNTIYF
v_call: TRBV28; j_call: TRBJ1-5; d_call: TRBD1; clone_size: .; cdr3_nt: TGTGCCAGCAGTGAATCCGGGACAGGGGGCTTTCAGCCCCAGCATTTT; cdr3_aa: CASSESGTGGFQPQHF
v_call: TRBV12-3/TRBV12-4; j_call: TRBJ2-1; d_call: .; clone_size: .; cdr3_nt: TGTGCCAGCAGTTGGCTAATGGGTGAGCAGTTCTTC; cdr3_aa: CASSWLMGEQFF
v_call: TRBV21-1; j_call: TRBJ1-5; d_call: .; clone_size: .; cdr3_nt: TGTGCCAGCAGCGACAGGTTTCAGCCCCAGCATTTT; cdr3_aa: CASSDRFQPQHF
v_call: TRBV7-6; j_call: TRBJ2-7; d_call: .; clone_size: once; cdr3_nt: TGTGCCAGCAGCTTAGGTGCGGGCCGTTCCTACGAGCAGTACTTC; cdr3_aa: CASSLGAGRSYEQYF
v_call: TRBV6-2/TRBV6-3; j_call: TRBJ2-7; d_call: TRBD2; clone_size: .; cdr3_nt: TGTGCCAGCAGTTACCTCCGGACTAGCGGCTCCTACGAGCAGTACTTC; cdr3_aa: CASSYLRTSGSYEQYF
v_call: TRBV4-3; j_call: TRBJ2-2; d_call: TRBD2; clone_size: .; cdr3_nt: TGCGCCAGCAGCCCCCAAGCGGGAGTCGTCACCGGGGAGCTGTTTTTT; cdr3_aa: CASSPQAGVVTGELFF
v_call: TRBV7-9; j_call: TRBJ2-7; d_call: TRBD1; clone_size: .; cdr3_nt: TGTGCCAGCAGCCCCCCTTTCGGGACAGGCCTAAACCCTTCTGGCGAGCAGTACTTC; cdr3_aa: CASSPPFGTGLNPSGEQYF
v_call: TRBV28; j_call: TRBJ2-2; d_call: .; clone_size: .; cdr3_nt: TGTGCCAGCAGTTTCTATGAGCGCGGGGACCACGGGGAGCTGTTTTTT; cdr3_aa: CASSFYERGDHGELFF
v_call: TRBV7-3; j_call: TRBJ1-2; d_call: .; clone_size: .; cdr3_nt: TGTGCCAGCAGCTTACAAACAGGGAACTATGGCTACACCTTC; cdr3_aa: CASSLQTGNYGYTF
v_call: TRBV7-9; j_call: TRBJ1-1; d_call: .; clone_size: .; cdr3_nt: TGTGCCAGCAGCTCAGGGATTACAGGGTTTGTGAACACTGAAGCTTTCTTT; cdr3_aa: CASSSGITGFVNTEAFF
v_call: TRBV7-2; j_call: TRBJ2-1; d_call: .; clone_size: .; cdr3_nt: TGTGCCAGCAGCTTAGGCGGGCCCCTTAATGAGCAGTTCTTC; cdr3_aa: CASSLGGPLNEQFF
v_call: TRBV2; j_call: TRBJ2-1; d_call: TRBD2; clone_size: .; cdr3_nt: TGTGCCAGCAGTGCGGAACTAGCGGGGGCCTACAATGAGCAGTTCTTC; cdr3_aa: CASSAELAGAYNEQFF
v_call: TRBV10-3; j_call: TRBJ2-1; d_call: TRBD2; clone_size: once; cdr3_nt: TGTGCCATCAGTGGTAGCGGGATTCCTTTCTCGGAGCAGTTCTTC; cdr3_aa: CAISGSGIPFSEQFF
v_call: TRBV7-2; j_call: TRBJ1-5; d_call: .; clone_size: .; cdr3_nt: TGTGCCAGCAGCTTAGTATACGGGAATCAGCCCCAGCATTTT; cdr3_aa: CASSLVYGNQPQHF
v_call: TRBV19; j_call: TRBJ1-2; d_call: .; clone_size: .; cdr3_nt: TGTGCCAGCACCAGGGAAGACTATGGCTACACCTTC; cdr3_aa: CASTREDYGYTF